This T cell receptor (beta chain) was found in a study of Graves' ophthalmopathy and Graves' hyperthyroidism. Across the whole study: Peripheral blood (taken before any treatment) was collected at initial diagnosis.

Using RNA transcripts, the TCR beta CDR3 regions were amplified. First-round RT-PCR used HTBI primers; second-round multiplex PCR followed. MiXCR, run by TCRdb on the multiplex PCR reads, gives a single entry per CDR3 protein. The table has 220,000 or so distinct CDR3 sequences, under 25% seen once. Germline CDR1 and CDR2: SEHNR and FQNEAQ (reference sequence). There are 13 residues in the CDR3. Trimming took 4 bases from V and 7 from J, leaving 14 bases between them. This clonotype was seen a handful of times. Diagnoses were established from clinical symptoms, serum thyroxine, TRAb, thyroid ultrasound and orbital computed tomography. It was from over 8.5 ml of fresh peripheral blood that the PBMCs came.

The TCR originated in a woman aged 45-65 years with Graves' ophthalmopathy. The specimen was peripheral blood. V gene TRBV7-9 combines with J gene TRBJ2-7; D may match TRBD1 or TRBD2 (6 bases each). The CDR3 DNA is TGTGCCAGCAGCTACGGGGGCTCAGAGGAGCAGTACTTC. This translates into CASSYGGSEEQYF.